The 25 T cell receptor beta chains given below trace back to one sample, sequenced in a study of response to subunit inactivated influenza vaccine. TCRdb re-called the RT-PCR reads with MiXCR, one entry per CDR3 protein. Of about 700,000 distinct CDR3 sequences listed, roughly 14% are singletons. The source was PBMCs from blood, collected around two weeks before vaccination. These receptors were obtained from a man aged 50 to 59 who received an inactivated influenza vaccine.

This clonotype was seen many times. The chain is built from TRBV28 and TRBJ2-1; D ambiguous. The germline V gene has CDR1 MDHEN and CDR2 SYDVKM. The CDR3 sequence is 16 residues long. V was clipped by 5 bases and J by 0 bases, with 14 bases between them. CDR3 protein: CASSADFQSSYNEQFF. In DNA, the CDR3 is TGTGCCAGCAGTGCCGACTTCCAGAGCTCCTACAATGAGCAGTTCTTC. The variable domain in full, completed from reference TRBV28 and TRBJ2-1, reads DVKVTQSSRYLVKRTGEKVFLECVQDMDHENMFWYRQDPGLGLRLIYFSYDVKMKEKGDIPEGYSVSREKKERFSLILESASTNQTSMYLCASSADFQSSYNEQFFGPGTRLTVL.

This sequence joins TRBV14 and TRBJ2-1; 9 bases match TRBD1. The CDR3 extends over 16 amino acids. Germline V gives CDR1 SGHDN, CDR2 FVKESK. V gave up 7 bases and J gave up 3 bases; unmatched junction bases: 10. The chain's CDR3 is CASNVQGAGFYNEQFF. CDR3 coding DNA: TGTGCCAGCAACGTACAGGGGGCGGGTTTCTACAATGAGCAGTTCTTC.

As DNA, the CDR3 is TGCGCCAGCAGCTTGGCCCCCAGCGGGAGGGCCTCCTACGAGCAGTACTTC. Translation: CASSLAPSGRASYEQYF. The chain combines TRBV5-1 with TRBJ2-7; the match to TRBD2 covers 10 bases. Looked up from germline, CDR1 is SGHRS and CDR2 is YFSETQ. The J segment lost 0 bases and the V segment lost 0 bases, leaving 6 bases of the junction unmatched. There are 17 residues in the CDR3.

This clonotype was seen more than once but under ten times. CDR3 DNA: TGCGCCAGCAGCTTGTATCCCAGCGGGGGGACCACAGATACGCAGTATTTT. Translated, it gives CASSLYPSGGTTDTQYF. The V and J genes are TRBV5-1 and TRBJ2-3; 9 bases line up with TRBD2. The junction had 8 bases not matched to a gene; V was cut back by 1 base and J by 2 bases. The CDR3 has 17 residues. Germline CDR1 reads SGHRS; CDR2 reads YFSETQ.

The genes are TRBV7-2 and TRBJ2-3; TRBD2 aligns across 13 bases. From germline, CDR1 is SGHTA and CDR2 FQGNSA. J gave up 0 bases and V 7 bases, and 4 bases lay outside the gene matches. CDR3 length: 16 amino acids. DNA for the CDR3: TGTGCCAGCAACAGACTAGCGGGGGGAAGCACAGATACGCAGTATTTT. Translated, it gives CASNRLAGGSTDTQYF.

The rearrangement joins TRBV9 to TRBJ2-3, with 8 bases lining up with TRBD2. With 4 bases clipped from V and 3 bases from J, the junction kept 7 bases outside the gene matches. Germline CDR1 SGDLS, CDR2 YYNGEE. This CDR3 has 15 amino acids. The CDR3 region is CASSSSERETDTQYF. CDR3 bases: TGTGCCAGCAGCTCTTCCGAGCGGGAGACAGATACGCAGTATTTT. Combining the CDR3 with reference TRBV9 and TRBJ2-3 gives the whole variable domain DSGVTQTPKHLITATGQRVTLRCSPRSGDLSVYWYQQSLDQGLQFLIQYYNGEERAKGNILERFSAQQFPDLHSELNLSSLELGDSALYFCASSSSERETDTQYFGPGTRLTVL.

This chain links TRBV28 with TRBJ2-3, with a weak D call TRBD2 (7 bases). Germline lookup yields CDR1 MDHEN and CDR2 SYDVKM. The ends were cut back, 10 bases at V and 0 bases at J, with 23 bases in the middle. The CDR3 sequence is 17 residues long. CDR3 nucleotide sequence: TGTGCCACCTCAAGGGCGGGGGCTTTTACTAGCACAGATACGCAGTATTTT. It codes for CATSRAGAFTSTDTQYF.

The chain links TRBV20-1 to TRBJ2-7; TRBD1 might be the D (6 bases). The CDR3 runs to 14 residues. Germline CDR1 and CDR2: DFQATT and SNEGSKA (reference sequence). V gave up 4 bases and J gave up 0 bases, with 13 bases separating them. The chain's CDR3 is CSATPGATSYEQYF. The CDR3 nucleotides read TGCAGTGCTACCCCAGGGGCTACCTCCTACGAGCAGTACTTC.

Here the CDR3 DNA reads TGTGCCAGCAGCCCCGGGCCGACCCAGTACTTC. Translating it yields CASSPGPTQYF. This chain links TRBV3-1 with TRBJ2-5; no firm D call. Per the germline V gene, CDR1 is LGHDT and CDR2 is YNNKEL (reference sequence). The ends were cut back, 4 bases at V and 7 bases at J, with 7 bases in the middle. There are 11 residues in the CDR3.

A note on this clonotype: A much more abundant neighbour one base away suggests this may be a read error. This chain joins TRBV12-3 or TRBV12-4 and TRBJ1-5; 10 bases map to TRBD1. V trimming: 6 bases; J trimming: 6 bases; junction bases outside the gene matches: 8. The CDR3 is 15 residues long. CDR3 sequence reads: CASSSGTGDSQPQHF. The CDR3 nucleotides are TGTGCCAGCAGCTCAGGGACAGGGGATAGTCAGCCCCAGCATTTT.

This clonotype was counted ten times or more. This chain uses TRBV6-2 or TRBV6-3 with TRBJ2-7, with D possibly matching TRBD2 (7 bases). CDR3 length: 15 residues. In germline, CDR1 is MNHEY, CDR2 SVGEGT. Trimming pared 4 bases from V and 7 bases from J, leaving 20 bases between. DNA of the CDR3: TGTGCCAGCAGTTTCAGGGGACTATTCCTCCGGGAGCAGTACTTC. This encodes CASSFRGLFLREQYF.

This clonotype was recorded a few times. V gene TRBV7-9 combines with J gene TRBJ2-7; D not resolved. The CDR3 consists of 14 residues. Trimming stripped 3 bases from V and 4 bases from J, with 13 bases between. Germline V gene lookup returns CDR1 SEHNR and CDR2 FQNEAQ (reference sequence). For the CDR3, the DNA is TGTGCCAGCAGCTTGGGTTCCATGGCTTACGAGCAGTACTTC. It is translated as CASSLGSMAYEQYF.

This sequence joins TRBV14 and TRBJ2-2, with D unresolved. The CDR3 runs to 17 residues. From germline, CDR1 is SGHDN and CDR2 FVKESK. Trimming pared 2 bases from V and 1 base from J, leaving 14 bases between. The CDR3 region is CASSQSASALNTGELFF. DNA of the CDR3: TGTGCCAGCAGCCAATCTGCCAGCGCCCTGAACACCGGGGAGCTGTTTTTT.

Only a few counts were recorded for this clonotype. The chain has TRBV25-1 and TRBJ2-2; a possible D gene is TRBD2 (5 bases). CDR3 size: 14 residues. Trimming left V 2 bases short and J 6 bases short, with 10 bases between. CDR1 and CDR2 from the germline V gene are MGHDK and SYGVNS. CDR3 sequence: CASSEAGSAGELFF. The CDR3 region has the DNA TGTGCCAGCAGTGAAGCTGGGAGCGCCGGGGAGCTGTTTTTT.

The genes are TRBV10-3 and TRBJ1-2; TRBD1 matches 7 bases. Germline CDR1 is ENHRY and CDR2 is SYGVKD. The CDR3 length is 14 residues. After removal of 7 bases from V and 0 bases from J, the junction contained 5 bases not matched to a gene. The CDR3: CAINPGQANYGYTF. In nucleotides, the CDR3 is TGTGCCATCAACCCCGGACAGGCTAACTATGGCTACACCTTC.

The gene calls are TRBV7-9 and TRBJ2-1, with D possibly TRBD1 on 6 matching bases. CDR1 and CDR2 (germline): SEHNR, FQNEAQ (reference sequence). Between the trimmed V and J ends, which lost 2 bases and 7 bases, there was a span of 12 bases. The CDR3 is 14 amino acids. The CDR3 region has the DNA TGTGCCAGCAGCTTAACAGGGAATAGTAATGAGCAGTTCTTC. This translates into CASSLTGNSNEQFF.

This chain connects TRBV7-2 to TRBJ2-3; 10 bases line up with TRBD2. Per germline, CDR1 SGHTA and CDR2 FQGNSA. The CDR3 covers 15 residues. Trimming removed 4 bases from V and 6 bases from J; junction bases left unmatched: 7. This CDR3 is CASSSLGAGGDTQYF. DNA for the CDR3: TGTGCCAGCAGCTCCCTCGGAGCGGGGGGGGATACGCAGTATTTT.

This clonotype was recorded a few times. The chain has TRBV7-2 and TRBJ2-2; D unclear. CDR3 length: 14 amino acids. Germline assignment: CDR1 SGHTA and CDR2 FQGNSA. V was trimmed by 5 bases and J by 4 bases, leaving 11 bases between them. The CDR3 bases are TGTGCCAGCAGCATCCGCCGGAGCACCGGGGAGCTGTTTTTT. Its protein is CASSIRRSTGELFF.

The J gene is TRBJ2-1, the V gene TRBV30, with D perhaps matching TRBD2 (6 bases). Trimming removed 0 bases from V and 7 bases from J, with 13 bases in between. Germline values: CDR1 GTSNPN, CDR2 SVGIG (reference sequence). The CDR3 sequence is 14 residues long. The CDR3 sequence is CAWSVGAGPNEQFF. CDR3 in DNA: TGTGCCTGGAGTGTAGGGGCGGGACCAAATGAGCAGTTCTTC.

This clonotype was detected only a few times. V usage is TRBV30 and J usage is TRBJ2-2, with unresolved D. Looked up from germline, CDR1 is GTSNPN and CDR2 is SVGIG (reference sequence). The CDR3 has 13 amino acids. Trimming pared 0 bases from V and 7 bases from J, leaving 9 bases between. This CDR3 is CAWSVERYGELFF. The CDR3 nucleotides are TGTGCCTGGAGTGTTGAGCGCTACGGGGAGCTGTTTTTT.

The rearrangement uses TRBV19 and TRBJ2-5, with 8 bases fitting TRBD2. The CDR3 has 13 amino acids. The V gene's germline CDR1 is LNHDA and CDR2 SQIVND (reference sequence). Losses at the gene ends were 8 bases for V and 1 base for J; bases not matched to a gene: 3. The CDR3 here is CASELAVQETQYF. The CDR3 DNA is TGTGCCAGTGAACTAGCGGTCCAAGAGACCCAGTACTTC.

This clonotype has ten or more counts. This sequence joins TRBV27 and TRBJ2-1; tentative D call: TRBD2 (5 bases). Germline loops: CDR1 MNHEY, CDR2 SMNVEV (reference sequence). There are 16 residues in the CDR3. Trimming stripped 2 bases from V and 0 bases from J, with 11 bases between. CDR3 loop: CASSLISGPSYNEQFF. CDR3 DNA: TGTGCCAGCAGTTTAATCAGCGGTCCCTCCTACAATGAGCAGTTCTTC.

This clonotype showed up many times. This sequence joins TRBV20-1 and TRBJ2-1, with 7 nucleotides matching TRBD2. CDR3 size: 12 residues. CDR1 and CDR2 (germline): DFQATT, SNEGSKA (reference sequence). J was trimmed by 12 bases and V by 1 base; bases with no gene match: 6. CDR3 loop: CSARVGLEWQFF. The CDR3, as DNA: TGCAGTGCTAGAGTCGGACTAGAGTGGCAGTTCTTC.

Ten or more counts support this clonotype. The chain combines TRBV7-2 with TRBJ2-7; a weak D match, TRBD2 (6 bases). V lost 0 bases and J 7 bases, leaving 13 bases between the germline ends. The CDR3 runs 14 residues. Germline V gene sequence: CDR1 SGHTA, CDR2 FQGNSA. The CDR3 protein is CASSLASSSGEQYF. DNA of the CDR3: TGTGCCAGCAGCTTAGCGTCTAGCAGCGGGGAGCAGTACTTC.

This clonotype was recorded a few times. The J gene is TRBJ2-7, the V gene TRBV7-9, with unresolved D. The CDR3 spans 12 residues. Germline V CDR1 and CDR2: SEHNR, FQNEAQ (reference sequence). Trimming left V 5 bases short and J 10 bases short, with 15 bases between. CDR3 in amino acids: CASSPELGRQYF. CDR3 in DNA: TGTGCCAGCAGCCCAGAGCTCGGACGCCAGTACTTC.